These T cell receptor beta chains were read from a single sample in a study of shared clonotypes between healthy human individuals. Clones were read by immunoSEQ multiplex PCR, and TCRdb kept only the in-frame ones, dropping some. The sample includes around 2,000,000 clones, approximately 95% of them seen just once. The specimen sequenced was naive CD4+ T cells sorted from blood. All receptors come from a man in his late teens or twenties in good health. CDR3s include the opening cysteine and the closing phenylalanine or tryptophan. A D gene is named only where the DNA matches it firmly. A row's size may be missing; if present it is once, few, many or a size class.

d_call | j_call | clone_size | v_call | cdr3_length | cdr3_nt | cdr3_aa
NA | TRBJ1-6 | NA | TRBV28 | 17 | TGTGCCAGCAGCCCCGGGACCCTGGACTTTTATAATTCACCCCTCCACTTT | CASSPGTLDFYNSPLHF
NA | TRBJ1-1 | once | TRBV6-5 | 12 | TGTGCCAGCAGTCCCCCTAGCGGAGGAGCTTTCTTT | CASSPPSGGAFF
NA | TRBJ2-5 | NA | TRBV6-5 | 12 | TGTGCCAGCAGTTCCCTACAAGAGACCCAGTACTTC | CASSSLQETQYF
NA | TRBJ1-2 | NA | TRBV5-1 | 15 | TGCGCCAGCAGCTTGGGACAGGCAGCTAACTATGGCTACACCTTC | CASSLGQAANYGYTF
NA | TRBJ1-2 | NA | TRBV9 | 11 | TGTGCCAGCAGCCCCTTGAATGGCTACACCTTC | CASSPLNGYTF
NA | TRBJ2-7 | NA | TRBV11-2 | 14 | TGTGCCAGCAGCTCGGGGCTAGGGCTTGGCGAGCAGTACTTC | CASSSGLGLGEQYF
TRBD1 | TRBJ2-7 | NA | TRBV2 | 14 | TGTGCCAGCAGTGAAAACAGGGGGCCCTACGAGCAGTACTTC | CASSENRGPYEQYF
TRBD1 | TRBJ1-3 | NA | TRBV5-4 | 17 | TGTGCCAGCAGCCACCGCTCGACAGGGTTTAATGGAAACACCATATATTTT | CASSHRSTGFNGNTIYF
TRBD1 | TRBJ1-2 | NA | TRBV6-1 | 14 | TGTGCCAGCAGCGTACAGGGGGCCGTGGATGGCTACACCTTC | CASSVQGAVDGYTF
TRBD1 | TRBJ1-1 | NA | TRBV25-1 | 14 | TGTGCCAGCAACCGACAGGGGGCAAACACTGAAGCTTTCTTT | CASNRQGANTEAFF
TRBD2 | TRBJ2-3 | NA | TRBV14 | 15 | TGTGCCAGCAGCCGCAGACTAGCGGGAATCGATACGCAGTATTTT | CASSRRLAGIDTQYF
NA | TRBJ1-4 | NA | TRBV11-2 | 13 | TGTGCCAGCAGCTTGGGGGAAATTGAAAAACTGTTTTTT | CASSLGEIEKLFF
NA | TRBJ2-3 | NA | TRBV6-5 | 13 | TGTGCCAGCAGCCGCGGCAGAACAGATACGCAGTATTTT | CASSRGRTDTQYF
NA | TRBJ1-5 | NA | TRBV6-6 | 15 | TGTGCCAGCAGTTCCCACAGGGATATCAATCAGCCCCAGCATTTT | CASSSHRDINQPQHF
NA | TRBJ2-1 | once | TRBV30 | 13 | TGTGCCTGGAGTGGTGGGGGGCCGGGAGAGCAGTTCTTC | CAWSGGGPGEQFF
NA | TRBJ2-3 | NA | TRBV20-1 | 10 | TGCAGTGCAGCCCAGGATACGCAGTATTTT | CSAAQDTQYF